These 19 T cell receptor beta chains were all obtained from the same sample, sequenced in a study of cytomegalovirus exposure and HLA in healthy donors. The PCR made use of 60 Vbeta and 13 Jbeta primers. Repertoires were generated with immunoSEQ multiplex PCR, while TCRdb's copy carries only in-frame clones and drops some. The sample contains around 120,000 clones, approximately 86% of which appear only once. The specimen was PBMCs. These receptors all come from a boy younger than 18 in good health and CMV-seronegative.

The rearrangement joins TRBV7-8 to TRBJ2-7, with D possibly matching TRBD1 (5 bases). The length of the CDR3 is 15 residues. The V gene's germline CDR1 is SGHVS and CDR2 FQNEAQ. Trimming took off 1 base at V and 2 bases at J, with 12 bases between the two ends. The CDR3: CASSLVGATTYEQYF. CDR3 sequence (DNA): TGTGCCAGCAGCTTAGTAGGGGCGACAACCTACGAGCAGTACTTC.

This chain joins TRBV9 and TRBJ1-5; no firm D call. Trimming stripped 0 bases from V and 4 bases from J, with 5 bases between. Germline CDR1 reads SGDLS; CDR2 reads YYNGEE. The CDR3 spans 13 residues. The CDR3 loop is CASSVAPNQPQHF. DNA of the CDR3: TGTGCCAGCAGCGTAGCCCCAAATCAGCCCCAGCATTTT.

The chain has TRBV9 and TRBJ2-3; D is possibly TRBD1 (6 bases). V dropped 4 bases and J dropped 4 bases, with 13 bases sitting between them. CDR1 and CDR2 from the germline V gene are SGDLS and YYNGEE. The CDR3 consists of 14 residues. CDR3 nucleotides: TGTGCCAGCAGCAACCGGGACAAAGCAGATACGCAGTATTTT. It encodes CASSNRDKADTQYF.

For the CDR3, the DNA is TGTGCCAGCAGTGAAGGCAGGGGGCGAAAAGGCTACACCTTC. Protein: CASSEGRGRKGYTF. The chain recombines TRBV2 with TRBJ1-2, with 8 bases fitting TRBD1. V lost 1 base, J lost 8 bases, and 6 bases stayed unmatched. CDR1 and CDR2 from the germline V gene are SNHLY and FYNNEI. The CDR3 length is 14 residues.

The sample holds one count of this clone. CDR3 sequence reads: CASSLTGDSTYEQYF. Written as DNA, the CDR3 is TGTGCCAGCAGTTTAACTGGGGACAGTACCTACGAGCAGTACTTC. The V and J genes are TRBV6-5 and TRBJ2-7, with 7 bases matching TRBD1. The CDR3 runs 15 residues. CDR1 is MNHEY, CDR2 SVGAGI, per germline. V shed 4 bases, J shed 2 bases, and the junction held 8 bases outside the gene matches.

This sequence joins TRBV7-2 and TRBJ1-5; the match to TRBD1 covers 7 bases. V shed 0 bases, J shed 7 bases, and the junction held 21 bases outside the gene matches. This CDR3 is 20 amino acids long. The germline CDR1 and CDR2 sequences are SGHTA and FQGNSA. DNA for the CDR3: TGTGCCAGCAGCTTAGCCCCAGCGGGAGCCCCGACTACACAGGGGCAGCCCCAGCATTTT. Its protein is CASSLAPAGAPTTQGQPQHF.

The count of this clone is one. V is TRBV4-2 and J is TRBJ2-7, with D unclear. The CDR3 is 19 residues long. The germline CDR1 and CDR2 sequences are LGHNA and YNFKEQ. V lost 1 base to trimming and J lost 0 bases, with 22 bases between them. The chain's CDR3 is CASSQAGILTATSSYEQYF. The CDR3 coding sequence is TGTGCCAGCAGCCAAGCCGGAATCCTAACTGCGACAAGCTCCTACGAGCAGTACTTC.

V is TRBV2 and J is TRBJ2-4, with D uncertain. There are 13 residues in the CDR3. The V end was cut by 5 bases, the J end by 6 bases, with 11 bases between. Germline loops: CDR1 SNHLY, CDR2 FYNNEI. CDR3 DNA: TGTGCCAGCAGTCCAGACACGCTAAACATTCAGTACTTC. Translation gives CASSPDTLNIQYF.

CDR3: CASSSNHGQLYYEQYF. The CDR3 DNA follows: TGTGCCAGCAGCTCAAACCATGGACAGCTGTACTACGAGCAGTACTTC. The V gene is TRBV7-9, the J gene TRBJ2-7, with D perhaps TRBD1 (6 bases). The germline V gene encodes CDR1 SEHNR and CDR2 FQNEAQ (reference sequence). Trimming removed 4 bases at V and 3 bases at J, with 19 bases between. The CDR3 spans 16 residues.

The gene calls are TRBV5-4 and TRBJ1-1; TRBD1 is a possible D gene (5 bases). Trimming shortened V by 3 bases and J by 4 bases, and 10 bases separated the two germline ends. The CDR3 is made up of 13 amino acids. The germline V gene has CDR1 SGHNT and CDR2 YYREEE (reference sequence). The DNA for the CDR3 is TGTGCCAGCAGCTGGGGACTGATCACTGAAGCTTTCTTT. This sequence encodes CASSWGLITEAFF.

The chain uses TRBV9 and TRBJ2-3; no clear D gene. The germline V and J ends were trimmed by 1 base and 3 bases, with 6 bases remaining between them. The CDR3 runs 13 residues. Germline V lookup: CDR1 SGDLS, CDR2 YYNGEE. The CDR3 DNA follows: TGTGCCAGCAGCGTACAGGTAACAGATACGCAGTATTTT. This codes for CASSVQVTDTQYF. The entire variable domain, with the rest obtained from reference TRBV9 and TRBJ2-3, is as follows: DSGVTQTPKHLITATGQRVTLRCSPRSGDLSVYWYQQSLDQGLQFLIQYYNGEERAKGNILERFSAQQFPDLHSELNLSSLELGDSALYFCASSVQVTDTQYFGPGTRLTVL.

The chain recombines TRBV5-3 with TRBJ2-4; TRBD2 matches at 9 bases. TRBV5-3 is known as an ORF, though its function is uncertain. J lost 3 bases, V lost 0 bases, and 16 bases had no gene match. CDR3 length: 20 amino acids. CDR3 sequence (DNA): TGTGCCAGAAGCTTGGCCGGGAGCGGGAGGCAACGAGATGGCAAAAACATTCAGTACTTC. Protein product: CARSLAGSGRQRDGKNIQYF.

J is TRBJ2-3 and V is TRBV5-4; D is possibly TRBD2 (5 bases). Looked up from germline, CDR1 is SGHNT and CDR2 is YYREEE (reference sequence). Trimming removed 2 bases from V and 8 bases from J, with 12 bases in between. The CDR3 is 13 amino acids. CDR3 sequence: CASSFPLETTQYF. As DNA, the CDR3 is TGTGCCAGCAGCTTCCCACTAGAAACTACGCAGTATTTT.

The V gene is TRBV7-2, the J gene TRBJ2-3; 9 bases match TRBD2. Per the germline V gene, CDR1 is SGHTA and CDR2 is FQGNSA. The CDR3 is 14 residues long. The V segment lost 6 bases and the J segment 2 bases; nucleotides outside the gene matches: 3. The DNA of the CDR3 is TGTGCCAGCAGATCTAGCGGGGTCACAGATACGCAGTATTTT. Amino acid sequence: CASRSSGVTDTQYF.

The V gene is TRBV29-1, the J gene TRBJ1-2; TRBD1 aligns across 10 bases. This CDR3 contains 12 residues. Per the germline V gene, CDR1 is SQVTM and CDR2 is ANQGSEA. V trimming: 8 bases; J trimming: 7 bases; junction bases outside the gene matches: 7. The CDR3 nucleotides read TGCAGCCTTGGGACAGGGGATTTTGGCTACACCTTC. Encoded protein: CSLGTGDFGYTF.

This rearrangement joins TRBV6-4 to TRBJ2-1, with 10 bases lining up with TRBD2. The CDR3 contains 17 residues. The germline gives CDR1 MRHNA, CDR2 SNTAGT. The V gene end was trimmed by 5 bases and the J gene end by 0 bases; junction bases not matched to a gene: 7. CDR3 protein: CASSRISGRSSYNEQFF. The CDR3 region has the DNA TGTGCCAGCAGTAGGATTAGCGGGAGGAGCTCCTACAATGAGCAGTTCTTC.

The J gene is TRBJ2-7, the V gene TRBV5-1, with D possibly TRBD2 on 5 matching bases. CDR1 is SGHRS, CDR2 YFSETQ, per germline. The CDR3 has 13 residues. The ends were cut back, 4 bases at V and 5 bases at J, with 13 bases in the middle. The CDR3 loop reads CASSVRVNDEQYF. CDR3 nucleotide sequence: TGCGCCAGCAGCGTGCGGGTAAACGACGAGCAGTACTTC.

CDR3 DNA sequence: TGTGCCAGCAGCGTGGACGGGGCCTACGAGCAGTACTTC. Its protein product is CASSVDGAYEQYF. The rearrangement joins TRBV9 to TRBJ2-7; D may be TRBD2 (5 bases). Germline CDR1 is SGDLS and CDR2 is YYNGEE. This CDR3 region has 13 residues. V was clipped by 2 bases and J by 2 bases, with 8 bases between them.

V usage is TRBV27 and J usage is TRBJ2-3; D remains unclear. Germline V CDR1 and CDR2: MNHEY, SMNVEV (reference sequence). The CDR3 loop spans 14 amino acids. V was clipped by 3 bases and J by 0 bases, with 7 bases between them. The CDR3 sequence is CASSLIASTDTQYF. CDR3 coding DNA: TGTGCCAGCAGTTTGATAGCTAGCACAGATACGCAGTATTTT.